Below, 18 T cell receptor beta chains from the same sample are listed, as sequenced in a study of blood T cell repertoires in COVID-19. Clones were sequenced by immunoSEQ multiplex PCR, and TCRdb holds only the in-frame ones, with some missing. The sample has tens of thousands of clones, about 83% seen once. Sequences were obtained from peripheral blood. These receptors were obtained from a human donor in a cohort sampled during active COVID-19.

V is TRBV24-1 and J is TRBJ2-2, with D uncertain. Looked up from germline, CDR1 is KGHDR and CDR2 is SFDVKD. The CDR3 is 12 amino acids. V dropped 6 bases and J dropped 3 bases, with 4 bases sitting between them. Here the CDR3 DNA reads TGTGCCACCAGTCTTTACACCGGGGAGCTGTTTTTT. It is translated as CATSLYTGELFF.

The rearrangement links TRBV11-1 to TRBJ2-5; 13 nucleotides match TRBD2. Trimming cost V 1 base and J 6 bases; bases outside gene matches: 2. This CDR3 contains 15 residues. Germline assignment: CDR1 SGHAT and CDR2 FQDESV (reference sequence). The CDR3 spells CASSLGTSGRKTQYF. The CDR3 DNA sequence: TGTGCCAGCAGCTTAGGGACTAGCGGGAGAAAGACCCAGTACTTC.

The chain couples TRBV6-1 to TRBJ1-2, with D unclear. The V gene's germline CDR1 is MNHNS and CDR2 SASEGT. CDR3 length: 13 amino acids. V lost 2 bases and J lost 0, with 4 bases in between. The CDR3 nucleotides are TGTGCCAGCAGTGAACAGGCTAACTATGGCTACACCTTC. It specifies CASSEQANYGYTF.

V is TRBV4-2 and J is TRBJ1-5; 9 bases match TRBD1. The germline gives CDR1 LGHNA, CDR2 YNFKEQ. This CDR3 is built from 15 residues. V shed 1 base and J 4 bases; nucleotides not matched to a gene: 2. CDR3 DNA sequence: TGTGCCAGCAGCCAAGGGGGACAGGGTAATCAGCCCCAGCATTTT. Protein product: CASSQGGQGNQPQHF.

In its sample, this clone was seen once. The chain is built from TRBV2 and TRBJ1-1; D ambiguous. This CDR3 has 18 amino acids. The V gene lost 3 bases and the J gene lost 4 bases, with 24 bases spanning the gap. Germline V gene lookup returns CDR1 SNHLY and CDR2 FYNNEI. The CDR3 DNA is TGTGCCAGCAGTGACTTAACCGATCTAGTGTCTCTCCCCACTGAAGCTTTCTTT. It is translated as CASSDLTDLVSLPTEAFF.

The V call is TRBV11-2, the J call TRBJ2-3; TRBD1 is a possible D gene (6 bases). The ends were cut back, 4 bases at V and 3 bases at J, with 14 bases in the middle. Germline V gene sequence: CDR1 SGHAT, CDR2 FQNNGV. This CDR3 is 15 amino acids long. The CDR3 sequence: CASSSVTGSTDTQYF. Here the CDR3 DNA reads TGTGCCAGCAGCTCCGTCACAGGGTCAACAGATACGCAGTATTTT.

The chain recombines TRBV5-1 with TRBJ2-7, with D perhaps matching TRBD2 (6 bases). Trimming took 0 bases from V and 7 from J, leaving 17 bases between them. CDR3 length: 15 residues. The germline V gene encodes CDR1 SGHRS and CDR2 YFSETQ. The CDR3 loop is CASSLGWRAAGEQYF. Written as DNA, the CDR3 is TGCGCCAGCAGCTTGGGTTGGAGGGCCGCGGGAGAGCAGTACTTC. Supplemented by reference TRBV5-1 and TRBJ2-7, the full variable domain reads KAGVTQTPRYLIKTRGQQVTLSCSPISGHRSVSWYQQTPGQGLQFLFEYFSETQRNKGNFPGRFSGRQFSNSRSEMNVSTLELGDSALYLCASSLGWRAAGEQYFGPGTRLTVT.

V is TRBV29-1 and J is TRBJ2-1; a weak D match, TRBD2 (6 bases). The CDR3 is 14 amino acids. Trimming pared 2 bases from V and 2 bases from J, leaving 10 bases between. The germline V gene has CDR1 SQVTM and CDR2 ANQGSEA. The CDR3 region has the DNA TGCAGCGTTGAAAAATGGGGGGCCTACAATGAGCAGTTCTTC. Encoded protein: CSVEKWGAYNEQFF.

V usage is TRBV4-1 and J usage is TRBJ2-1, with TRBD1 matching over 7 bases. With V trimmed by 4 bases and J by 2 bases, 11 bases remained unmatched. The CDR3 is 17 amino acids. Germline loops: CDR1 MGHRA, CDR2 YSYEKL. CDR3 in amino acids: CASSPKDRVTTYNEQFF. CDR3 coding DNA: TGCGCCAGCAGCCCTAAAGACAGGGTTACGACCTACAATGAGCAGTTCTTC.

The V and J genes are TRBV11-3 and TRBJ1-1; TRBD1 is a possible D gene (6 bases). Germline V gene lookup returns CDR1 SGHNT and CDR2 YENEEA. Trimming took 1 base from V and 6 from J, leaving 9 bases between them. The CDR3 is made up of 13 amino acids. The CDR3 protein is CASSLAAGAEAFF. The CDR3 DNA reads TGTGCCAGCAGCTTAGCAGCAGGGGCTGAAGCTTTCTTT.

The rearrangement links TRBV28 to TRBJ2-1; 11 positions agree with TRBD2. Per germline, CDR1 MDHEN and CDR2 SYDVKM. V dropped 2 bases and J dropped 6; count of bases not matched to a gene: 6. CDR3 length equals 16 residues. In DNA form, the CDR3 reads TGTGCCAGCAGTTTAAATAGCGGGGGGGGAACCAATGAGCAGTTCTTC. This codes for CASSLNSGGGTNEQFF.

This sequence joins TRBV7-9 and TRBJ2-1, with TRBD2 matching 7 bases. This CDR3 comprises 16 residues. Germline trimming cut 4 bases from V and 0 bases from J; bases unmatched to any gene: 6. The germline V gene has CDR1 SEHNR and CDR2 FQNEAQ (reference sequence). The chain's CDR3 is CASSSIAGSSYNEQFF. CDR3 nucleotides: TGTGCCAGCAGCTCTATAGCGGGCAGCTCCTACAATGAGCAGTTCTTC.

The V gene is TRBV7-2, the J gene TRBJ1-1; no definite D call. The CDR3 runs 15 residues. Trimming left V 4 bases short and J 2 bases short, with 14 bases between. Germline CDR1 and CDR2: SGHTA and FQGNSA. The CDR3 here is CASSSTRRGNTEAFF. CDR3 coding DNA: TGTGCCAGCAGCTCAACTCGGCGGGGTAACACTGAAGCTTTCTTT.

The chain carries TRBV6-2 or TRBV6-3 and TRBJ2-5; 9 positions agree with TRBD2. CDR3 length equals 14 residues. J lost 4 bases, V lost 5 bases, and 5 bases had no gene match. Per the germline V gene, CDR1 is MNHEY and CDR2 is SVGEGT. The CDR3 reads CASSGSGRGETQYF. The CDR3 nucleotides are TGTGCCAGCAGTGGTAGCGGGAGAGGAGAGACCCAGTACTTC.

This clone is deemed medium-sized. The V gene is TRBV6-2 or TRBV6-3, the J gene TRBJ1-1; 7 nucleotides align to TRBD1. The CDR3 is made up of 16 amino acids. Trimming took 5 bases from V and 1 from J; bases not matched to a gene: 10. CDR1 is MNHEY and CDR2 is SVGEGT in the germline V gene. CDR3 loop: CASSQQGMGWNTEAFF. CDR3 in DNA: TGTGCCAGCAGTCAACAGGGGATGGGGTGGAACACTGAAGCTTTCTTT.

The chain employs TRBV2 and TRBJ1-4; possible D gene TRBD1, 6 bases. This CDR3 spans 14 amino acids. Germline-derived CDR1 and CDR2 are SNHLY and FYNNEI. V was clipped by 6 bases and J by 5 bases, with 13 bases between them. The CDR3 bases are TGTGCCAGCAGAGCAGGGGCTGGGAATGAAAAACTGTTTTTT. Translation gives CASRAGAGNEKLFF.

This clone occurred once. The V and J genes are TRBV6-2 or TRBV6-3 and TRBJ2-4; 7 nucleotides agree with TRBD2. The length of the CDR3 is 17 residues. Trimming cost V 2 bases and J 9 bases; bases outside gene matches: 16. Looked up from germline, CDR1 is MNHEY and CDR2 is SVGEGT. The DNA of the CDR3 is TGTGCCAGCAGTTACCCCCGGTTCCGCGGACTAGTTGCCATTCAGTACTTC. Its protein is CASSYPRFRGLVAIQYF.

The chain employs TRBV28 and TRBJ2-6, with 11 nucleotides matching TRBD1. The CDR3 spans 17 residues. The germline V gene has CDR1 MDHEN and CDR2 SYDVKM. Trimming removed 7 bases from V and 0 bases from J; junction bases left unmatched: 5. The CDR3 coding sequence is TGTGCCAGCAAGGGACAGGGGGGCTACTCTGGGGCCAACGTCCTGACTTTC. It yields the protein CASKGQGGYSGANVLTF.